Each of the 9 T cell receptor beta chains below was sequenced from the same sample in a study of blood T cell repertoires in COVID-19. Libraries were prepared by immunoSEQ multiplex PCR; TCRdb keeps only in-frame clonotypes and omits some of them. The table records roughly 220,000 clones, 84% of them present only once. Sequences were obtained from peripheral blood. All receptors come from a young man with active or convalescent COVID-19.

V usage is TRBV29-1 and J usage is TRBJ1-2; 7 positions match TRBD1. V trimming: 4 bases; J trimming: 7 bases; junction bases outside the gene matches: 9. Germline V CDR1 and CDR2: SQVTM, ANQGSEA. This CDR3 has 13 residues. This CDR3 reads CSVATGSQGGYTF. DNA for the CDR3: TGCAGCGTTGCGACAGGGAGTCAGGGTGGCTACACCTTC.

The chain combines TRBV11-2 with TRBJ2-7, with TRBD1 matching over 7 bases. J gave up 2 bases and V 0 bases, and 4 bases lay outside the gene matches. This CDR3 contains 15 residues. In germline, CDR1 is SGHAT, CDR2 FQNNGV. CDR3 sequence reads: CASSLDGTAPYEQYF. The CDR3 DNA is TGTGCCAGCAGCTTAGACGGGACAGCCCCCTACGAGCAGTACTTC.

This clone was observed a single time. Here the CDR3 DNA reads TGCGCCAGCAGCGTCGGACAGGGGGCCCCCTACGAGCAGTACTTC. Protein product: CASSVGQGAPYEQYF. V and J are TRBV4-1 and TRBJ2-7; 11 bases line up with TRBD1. Looked up from germline, CDR1 is MGHRA and CDR2 is YSYEKL. V lost 5 bases, J lost 2 bases, and 5 bases stayed unmatched. This CDR3 spans 15 amino acids.

This clone was observed a handful of times. V gene TRBV10-3 combines with J gene TRBJ2-1; 11 bases line up with TRBD2. The CDR3 length is 16 residues. The trim removed 0 bases at V and 8 bases at J, leaving 6 bases unmatched. The V gene's germline CDR1 is ENHRY and CDR2 SYGVKD. The CDR3 bases are TGTGCCATCAGTGAGTCTGGATTAGCGGGAGGGGATGAGCAGTTCTTC. Translating gives CAISESGLAGGDEQFF.

This clone was seen a few times. The genes are TRBV12-3 or TRBV12-4 and TRBJ2-1; D is unclear. The CDR3 has 13 amino acids. V lost 6 bases to trimming and J lost 0 bases, with 6 bases between them. CDR3 bases: TGTGCCAGCAGAAGGAGCTCCTACAATGAGCAGTTCTTC. Translated: CASRRSSYNEQFF.

V is TRBV6-2 or TRBV6-3 and J is TRBJ2-1; 9 bases match TRBD1. The CDR3 spans 15 residues. After removal of 5 bases from V and 7 bases from J, the junction contained 9 bases not matched to a gene. Germline CDR1 and CDR2: MNHEY and SVGEGT. The CDR3 reads CASSAPGQGRNEQFF. Here the CDR3 DNA reads TGTGCCAGCAGTGCCCCGGGACAGGGTCGGAATGAGCAGTTCTTC.

V is TRBV7-2 and J is TRBJ2-1, with TRBD1 as a possible D gene (5 bases). The CDR3 has 13 residues. The V end lost 5 bases, the J end lost 4 bases, and 9 bases lay between the germline ends. Germline assignment: CDR1 SGHTA and CDR2 FQGNSA. This CDR3 reads CASSVRQYNEQFF. The CDR3 DNA reads as TGTGCCAGCAGCGTCAGACAGTACAATGAGCAGTTCTTC.

A note on this clone: This sample also contains other DNA sequences that code for the same CDR3. The rearrangement joins TRBV28 to TRBJ1-5; 7 nucleotides line up with TRBD1. Germline assignment: CDR1 MDHEN and CDR2 SYDVKM. The CDR3 runs to 16 residues. Trimming cost V 4 bases and J 3 bases; bases outside gene matches: 9. DNA of the CDR3: TGTGCCAGCAGTTCCCCCCTGGGACAGAACAATCAGCCCCAGCATTTT. Amino acids: CASSSPLGQNNQPQHF.

This sequence joins TRBV5-4 and TRBJ2-1, with 7 bases matching TRBD1. The CDR3 totals 15 residues. The J segment lost 1 base and the V segment lost 3 bases, leaving 4 bases of the junction unmatched. Germline assignment: CDR1 SGHNT and CDR2 YYREEE (reference sequence). CDR3 coding DNA: TGTGCCAGCAGCTGGGGACAGTTATCCTACAATGAGCAGTTCTTC. It specifies CASSWGQLSYNEQFF.